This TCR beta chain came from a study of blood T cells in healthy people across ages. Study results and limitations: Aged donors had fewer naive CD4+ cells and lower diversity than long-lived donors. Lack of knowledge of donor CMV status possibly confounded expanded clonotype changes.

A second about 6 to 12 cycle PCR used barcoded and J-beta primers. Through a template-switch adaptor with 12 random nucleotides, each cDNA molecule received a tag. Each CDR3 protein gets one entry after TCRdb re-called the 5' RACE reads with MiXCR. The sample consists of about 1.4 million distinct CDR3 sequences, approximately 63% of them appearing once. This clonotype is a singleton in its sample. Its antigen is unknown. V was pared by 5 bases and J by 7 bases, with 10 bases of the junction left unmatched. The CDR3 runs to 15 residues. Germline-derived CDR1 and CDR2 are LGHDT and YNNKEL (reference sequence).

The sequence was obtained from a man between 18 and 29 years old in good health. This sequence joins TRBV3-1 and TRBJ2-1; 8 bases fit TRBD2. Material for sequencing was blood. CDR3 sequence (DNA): TGTGCCAGCAGCACGAGCGGGAGATCCGGTAATGAGCAGTTCTTC. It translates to CASSTSGRSGNEQFF.